This TCR beta chain emerged from a study of blood T cell repertoires in COVID-19 (dated by TCRdb to 2019 to 2021). For the study in its entirety: Samples from collaborators originated in the United States, Italy and Spain and spanned both the acute and convalescent phases of COVID-19. Sample metadata almost always included a de-identified subject ID, COVID-19 status, age in years and sex. HLA class I and class II types, where available, came from metadata supplied by the sample provider rather than from assay-based typing. Subjects who had been exposed to COVID-19, were actively infected with it, or had recovered from it provided the deeply sampled blood TCRbeta repertoires that made up the dataset. The repertoires were released in a freely available public database intended as a resource for research on the immune response to SARS-CoV-2. The material from the prospective study consisted of cDNA or gDNA derived from T cells, B-cell-depleted T cells, or PBMCs. The samples were drawn from the first 160 participants of the ongoing ImmuneRACE study and from some 1,300 subjects provided by 6 global collaborators.

The immunoSEQ Assay, a bias-controlled multiplex PCR, was used to amplify TCRbeta CDR3 regions from genomic DNA. Per the authors' processing: Nucleated cell counts per sample were estimated from amplification of reference gene primers within the assay. To quantify the absolute abundance of each unique TCRbeta CDR3 rearrangement, sequence reads were collapsed and filtered. For each sample, productive Simpson clonality was calculated as the square root of Simpson's diversity index over productive rearrangements. Here the immuneACCESS table is served through TCRdb, limited to in-frame sequences with V and J called. Missing clones are a known gap in these copies; in checked studies unresolved V genes cover under half, and the rest lacks a known reason. From that table come the V and J calls and clone size; the DNA was used to work out D and trimming. A total of over 200,000 clones appear in this sample, 88% of them only once. Around 0.91% of the sample rests with the top ten.

This clone has more than one count but fewer than ten. It has no known antigen specificity. No base qualities exist here, and no much larger clone lies one base off it. The full study reports these points: Clinical and demographic metadata were provided uncurated, with the amount varying by source and participant.

The CDR3, from cysteine to phenylalanine, totals 18 residues. The sequence is cut down to CDR3 DNA, 54 bases in frame from base 1. From the germline V gene, CDR1 is KGHSH and CDR2 is LQKENI. Deletion took 0 bases off V and 5 bases off J, with a span of 19 bases between the germline ends. Another Seattle source contributed samples from volunteer blood donors who had recovered from COVID-19. Each collaborating institution followed its own protocols to collect whole blood in K2EDTA tubes. For TCRbeta analysis, collaborators shipped samples as frozen whole blood, isolated PBMCs, or DNA extracted from either of those sample types.

Source material: peripheral blood. The V and J genes are TRBV18 and TRBJ2-2; the D gene is perhaps TRBD2, on 5 matching bases. This clonotype was sampled from a woman aged 40 to 50 who had recovered from COVID-19. CDR3 sequence: CASSPPFLRPRRTGELFF. Read as DNA, the sequence is TGTGCCAGCTCACCACCCTTCTTAAGGCCCCGGAGGACCGGGGAGCTGTTTTTT.